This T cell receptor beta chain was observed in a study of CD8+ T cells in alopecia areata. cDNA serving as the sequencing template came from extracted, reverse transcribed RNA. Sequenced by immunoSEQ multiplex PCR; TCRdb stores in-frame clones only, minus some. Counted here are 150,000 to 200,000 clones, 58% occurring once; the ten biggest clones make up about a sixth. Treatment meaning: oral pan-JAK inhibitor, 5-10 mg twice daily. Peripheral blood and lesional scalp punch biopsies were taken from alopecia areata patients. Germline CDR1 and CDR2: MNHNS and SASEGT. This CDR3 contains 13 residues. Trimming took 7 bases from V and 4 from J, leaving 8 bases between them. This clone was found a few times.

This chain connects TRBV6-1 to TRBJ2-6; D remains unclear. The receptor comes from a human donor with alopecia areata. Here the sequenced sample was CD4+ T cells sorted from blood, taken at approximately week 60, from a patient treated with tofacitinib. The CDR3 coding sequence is TGTGCCAGCATTGGCGAGGGGGCCAACGTCCTGACTTTC. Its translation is CASIGEGANVLTF.